The 20 T cell receptor beta chains below were found in one sample sequenced in a study of Graves' ophthalmopathy and Graves' hyperthyroidism listed by TCRdb under 2018. The reads were generated on an Illumina HiSeq 2000. TCR beta CDR3 regions were amplified from RNA transcripts for repertoire sequencing. HTBI primers and the Qiagen OneStep RT-PCR kit were used in a first-round RT-PCR, which was followed by a second-round multiplex PCR, size selection and purification. TCRdb reran the public reads through fastp at Q25 and MiXCR, keeping productive beta chains. Duplicate CDR3 protein sequences are folded into a single record with the most common DNA and genes. A total of hundreds of thousands of distinct CDR3 sequences appear in this sample, roughly two fifths of them only once. The ten largest clonotypes hold more than 2.5% of the sample. Source material: peripheral blood. The origin of the receptors is an adult man with Graves' ophthalmopathy.

The chain couples TRBV5-1 to TRBJ2-5, with 7 positions matching TRBD2. The length of the CDR3 is 15 residues. Germline V gene sequence: CDR1 SGHRS, CDR2 YFSETQ. V shed 2 bases and J 7 bases; nucleotides not matched to a gene: 11. The CDR3 sequence is CASSFQDPPSGTQYF. In DNA form, the CDR3 reads TGCGCCAGCAGCTTTCAGGACCCCCCTAGCGGGACCCAGTACTTC.

This clonotype was counted many times. This chain connects TRBV20-1 to TRBJ1-1; D is perhaps TRBD1 (5 bases). This CDR3 has 14 residues. Germline V CDR1 and CDR2: DFQATT, SNEGSKA (reference sequence). Trimming removed 1 base at V and 0 bases at J, with 9 bases between. Written as DNA, the CDR3 is TGCAGTGCTAGAGGGGAAGGGGTGAACACTGAAGCTTTCTTT. Amino acids: CSARGEGVNTEAFF.

The chain links TRBV6-6 to TRBJ2-7; 9 bases agree with TRBD2. The CDR3 is 15 amino acids. The ends lost 0 bases at V and 3 bases at J; junction bases unmatched: 3. Germline V lookup: CDR1 MNHNY, CDR2 SVGAGI (reference sequence). The CDR3: CASSYSVSGSYEQYF. The CDR3 DNA sequence: TGTGCCAGCAGTTACTCTGTTAGCGGGAGCTACGAGCAGTACTTC.

In its sample, this clonotype was seen once. The chain combines TRBV12-5 with TRBJ2-7; 7 bases line up with TRBD1. J lost 2 bases, V lost 4 bases, and 11 bases had no gene match. This CDR3 has 16 amino acids. The germline CDR1 and CDR2 sequences are LGHNT and FRNRAP. DNA for the CDR3: TGTGCTAGTGGTTCAACCTACAGGGGCTCAACCTACGAGCAGTACTTC. Residues: CASGSTYRGSTYEQYF.

There are a few counts of this clonotype. A read error may account for a junction end that differs from germline. This sequence joins TRBV10-3 and TRBJ1-1; 11 positions agree with TRBD1. The CDR3 is made up of 17 amino acids. Germline values: CDR1 ENHRY, CDR2 SYGVKD. The CDR3 DNA sequence: TGTGCCAGCAGTCTCCCCGGACAGGGGGCTCGGGGGACTGAAGCTTTCTTT. This translates into CASSLPGQGARGTEAFF.

This clonotype appeared a few times. V usage is TRBV6-5 and J usage is TRBJ1-1, with 7 bases identical to TRBD1. The V gene end was trimmed by 6 bases and the J gene end by 7 bases; junction bases not matched to a gene: 8. There are 13 residues in the CDR3. Germline values: CDR1 MNHEY, CDR2 SVGAGI. CDR3: CASRYGQAVEAFF. The DNA for the CDR3 is TGTGCCAGCAGATACGGACAGGCCGTTGAAGCTTTCTTT.

With regard to this clonotype: This sequence may be a read error, since a much larger clone differs from it by one base. This chain joins TRBV7-8 and TRBJ1-6; D gene unclear. The CDR3 covers 14 residues. Germline V lookup: CDR1 SGHVS, CDR2 FQNEAQ. The CDR3 nucleotides read TGTGCCTGCAGCTCAGATGGCCCAGGTTCACCCCTCCACTTT. It is translated as CACSSDGPGSPLHF.

CDR3 DNA sequence: TGTGCCTGGAGTGTAAAAGGGGGGCAGGGGGCCCATGGCTACACCTTC. Amino acids: CAWSVKGGQGAHGYTF. The chain links TRBV30 to TRBJ1-2; 8 bases line up with TRBD1. CDR1 is GTSNPN, CDR2 SVGIG, per germline (reference sequence). V lost 0 bases and J lost 6; bases outside the gene matches: 12. The CDR3 is 16 residues long.

This clonotype has a count of ten or more. The chain employs TRBV7-8 and TRBJ2-5; D gene unclear. The CDR3 has 14 amino acids. Trimming cost V 5 bases and J 0 bases, with 10 bases left between them. The germline CDR1 and CDR2 sequences are SGHVS and FQNEAQ. CDR3 region: CASSPLGYQETQYF. The DNA of the CDR3 is TGTGCCAGCAGCCCGTTGGGGTACCAAGAGACCCAGTACTTC.

This clonotype was recorded many times. This chain joins TRBV5-1 and TRBJ1-2; TRBD1 is a possible D gene (6 bases). The CDR3 is made up of 15 amino acids. Trimming took off 1 base at V and 8 bases at J, with 18 bases between the two ends. From germline, CDR1 is SGHRS and CDR2 YFSETQ. The CDR3 region has the DNA TGCGCCAGCAGCTTGCGTTACAGGGAGTTCGGCGGCTACACCTTC. Its translation: CASSLRYREFGGYTF.

At least ten counts were recorded for this clonotype. The chain recombines TRBV9 with TRBJ1-1; D possibly corresponds to TRBD1 (6 bases). The V end lost 0 bases, the J end lost 10 bases, and 19 bases lay between the germline ends. The CDR3 runs to 15 residues. Germline-derived CDR1 and CDR2 are SGDLS and YYNGEE. CDR3 sequence reads: CASSVEPGDIFTAFF. In DNA form, the CDR3 reads TGTGCCAGCAGCGTAGAACCAGGGGATATATTTACAGCTTTCTTT.

Remarks on this clonotype: A much larger clone is a single base away; this may be a read error. The gene calls are TRBV5-1 and TRBJ2-7, with TRBD1 matching 9 bases. The CDR3 loop spans 16 amino acids. Germline CDR1 is SGHRS and CDR2 is YFSETQ. In DNA, the CDR3 is TGCGCCAACAGCTTGGGAGGTGGGACAGGGACGTTCGAGCAGTACTTC. Protein sequence: CANSLGGGTGTFEQYF.

This clonotype has a count of ten or more. This chain uses TRBV19 with TRBJ2-7; no firm D call. Trimming pared 4 bases from V and 0 bases from J, leaving 10 bases between. The CDR3 has 14 amino acids. Per germline, CDR1 LNHDA and CDR2 SQIVND (reference sequence). Here the CDR3 reads CASSTRPSSYEQYF. In DNA, the CDR3 is TGTGCCAGTAGTACCCGGCCGAGCTCCTACGAGCAGTACTTC. Drawing the rest from reference TRBV19 and TRBJ2-7, the complete variable domain is DGGITQSPKYLFRKEGQNVTLSCEQNLNHDAMYWYRQDPGQGLRLIYYSQIVNDFQKGDIAEGYSVSREKKESFPLTVTSAQKNPTAFYLCASSTRPSSYEQYFGPGTRLTVT.

In this sample, this clonotype turned up many times. The chain links TRBV29-1 to TRBJ2-2; TRBD2 matches at 8 bases. The CDR3 is 14 residues long. Germline lookup yields CDR1 SQVTM and CDR2 ANQGSEA. V shed 2 bases and J 3 bases; nucleotides not matched to a gene: 2. In DNA form, the CDR3 reads TGCAGCGTTGAACTGCGGGGGGACACCGGGGAGCTGTTTTTT. As protein: CSVELRGDTGELFF.

Many counts were recorded for this clonotype. The chain combines TRBV4-1 with TRBJ2-5; D is possibly TRBD1 (7 bases). The CDR3 runs to 16 residues. Germline CDR1 is MGHRA and CDR2 is YSYEKL. Between the trimmed V and J ends, which lost 2 bases and 2 bases, there was a span of 15 bases. CDR3: CASSQTTGTLQETQYF. In nucleotides, the CDR3 is TGCGCCAGCAGCCAAACGACAGGGACTCTACAAGAGACCCAGTACTTC.

In this sample, this clonotype turned up many times. The chain employs TRBV7-3 and TRBJ2-5; TRBD2 agrees at 8 bases. The CDR3 has 17 residues. Trimming at V came to 5 bases and at J to 4 bases, leaving 15 bases not matched to a gene. Germline CDR1 and CDR2: SGHTA and FQGTGA. As DNA, the CDR3 is TGTGCCAGCAGCCCTCTAGCGGGCTTATCCGGTTTAGAGACCCAGTACTTC. Encoded protein: CASSPLAGLSGLETQYF.

The V call is TRBV14, the J call TRBJ1-1; D not resolved. The length of the CDR3 is 16 residues. Trimming cost V 0 bases and J 5 bases, with 16 bases left between them. Germline values: CDR1 SGHDN, CDR2 FVKESK. The CDR3, as DNA: TGTGCCAGCAGCCAAGATATTCGAGGGTGGGGAACTGAAGCTTTCTTT. It encodes CASSQDIRGWGTEAFF.

This rearrangement joins TRBV15 to TRBJ2-6, with D unresolved. The CDR3 totals 15 residues. CDR1 LNHNV and CDR2 YYDKDF come from the germline V gene (reference sequence). The V end was cut by 6 bases, the J end by 5 bases, with 14 bases between. The CDR3 sequence is CATSTTPDRANVLTF. The DNA for the CDR3 is TGTGCCACCAGTACTACGCCTGACAGGGCCAACGTCCTGACTTTC.

The table lists this clonotype with a few counts. The chain recombines TRBV5-1 with TRBJ2-7; D might be TRBD1 (5 bases). Trimming took 4 bases from V and 0 from J, leaving 14 bases between them. This CDR3 is built from 15 residues. The germline V gene has CDR1 SGHRS and CDR2 YFSETQ. The CDR3 DNA reads TGCGCCAGCAGCCAGGACACCCGCAGCTCCTACGAGCAGTACTTC. Its protein product is CASSQDTRSSYEQYF. The whole variable domain, filled in from reference TRBV5-1 and TRBJ2-7, reads KAGVTQTPRYLIKTRGQQVTLSCSPISGHRSVSWYQQTPGQGLQFLFEYFSETQRNKGNFPGRFSGRQFSNSRSEMNVSTLELGDSALYLCASSQDTRSSYEQYFGPGTRLTVT.

This clonotype was seen repeatedly, ten times or more. The chain combines TRBV7-9 with TRBJ1-1, with D hard to call. Germline V gives CDR1 SEHNR, CDR2 FQNEAQ (reference sequence). CDR3 size: 12 residues. The V end was cut by 4 bases, the J end by 1 base, with 4 bases between. The CDR3 sequence: CASSSRNTEAFF. CDR3 coding DNA: TGTGCCAGCAGCTCTAGGAACACTGAAGCTTTCTTT.